This entry lists 4 T cell receptor beta chains sequenced from one sample in a study of T cells in Graves' hyperthyroidism and ophthalmopathy. RNA transcripts gave rise to amplified TCR beta CDR3 regions. When the TCR CDR3 underwent first-round RT-PCR, the HTBI primer set was used. Each CDR3 protein is one row after TCRdb ran MiXCR on the multiplex PCR reads. The sample consists of 300,000 to 400,000 distinct CDR3 sequences, about 15% of them appearing once. Sample: blood. These receptors all come from a woman in her 30s with Graves' ophthalmopathy.

This clonotype was observed at least ten times. The CDR3 reads CASSLAGGSISPEQYF. For the CDR3, the DNA is TGTGCCAGCAGTTTGGCGGGGGGGTCCATCTCTCCCGAGCAGTACTTC. The chain joins TRBV28 to TRBJ2-7, with 9 bases lining up with TRBD2. Trimming cost V 3 bases and J 6 bases; bases outside gene matches: 12. This CDR3 contains 16 residues. Germline-derived CDR1 and CDR2 are MDHEN and SYDVKM.

The chain is built from TRBV5-1 and TRBJ2-5; D remains unclear. Germline V gene data show CDR1 as SGHRS and CDR2 as YFSETQ. The V gene lost 5 bases and the J gene lost 1 base, with 9 bases spanning the gap. The CDR3 has 13 amino acids. CDR3: CASRPVSQETQYF. The CDR3 region has the DNA TGCGCCAGCAGGCCAGTAAGCCAAGAGACCCAGTACTTC.

This clonotype was detected many times. The V call is TRBV6-1, the J call TRBJ2-1, with TRBD1 identical over 10 bases. Germline loops: CDR1 MNHNS, CDR2 SASEGT. J lost 8 bases, V lost 5 bases, and 21 bases had no gene match. The CDR3 loop spans 19 amino acids. The CDR3 loop is CASSYAGPGQGFYSDEQFF. The CDR3 DNA reads TGTGCCAGCAGTTACGCCGGACCGGGACAGGGGTTTTATTCGGATGAGCAGTTCTTC.

This clonotype was recorded a few times. This sequence joins TRBV7-8 and TRBJ2-7; D unclear. V was trimmed by 2 bases and J by 3 bases, leaving 20 bases between them. Germline V gene data show CDR1 as SGHVS and CDR2 as FQNEAQ. The CDR3 is 17 residues long. The DNA of the CDR3 is TGTGCCAGCAGCTTATTGTCCACGTTGCCCGACCACTACGAGCAGTACTTC. It encodes CASSLLSTLPDHYEQYF.